One and the same sample provided the 25 T cell receptor beta chains below, sequenced in a study of blood T cell repertoires in COVID-19. TCRdb's copy holds only in-frame clones and misses some; the assay was immunoSEQ multiplex PCR. The data hold around 100,000 clones, with about 91% observed a single time. Sequenced sample: peripheral blood. Source of these receptors: a human donor with active COVID-19. The donor label of this sample is uncertain.

The J gene is TRBJ1-6, the V gene TRBV7-2, with 7 bases identical to TRBD1. This CDR3 contains 15 residues. Per the germline V gene, CDR1 is SGHTA and CDR2 is FQGNSA. V shed 1 base, J shed 10 bases, and the junction held 7 bases outside the gene matches. CDR3 sequence reads: CASSLEGASRSPLHF. The CDR3 DNA reads as TGTGCCAGCAGCTTAGAGGGGGCCAGTCGGTCACCCCTCCACTTT.

The chain uses TRBV11-2 and TRBJ1-1; 7 bases are shared with TRBD1. The CDR3 spans 14 residues. Looked up from germline, CDR1 is SGHAT and CDR2 is FQNNGV. V lost 1 base, J lost 12 bases, and 11 bases stayed unmatched. The CDR3 DNA reads as TGTGCCAGCAGCTTAGTGGGCCAGGGGGAGAGGACTTTCTTT. Protein sequence: CASSLVGQGERTFF.

This sequence joins TRBV15 and TRBJ2-3, with 7 bases lining up with TRBD1. The V and J ends lost 4 bases and 1 base, in that order; junction bases with no gene match: 8. The CDR3 contains 16 residues. Germline V gene lookup returns CDR1 LNHNV and CDR2 YYDKDF (reference sequence). CDR3 protein: CATSTNRDSRTDTQYF. Written as DNA, the CDR3 is TGTGCCACCAGCACAAACCGGGACAGCCGCACAGATACGCAGTATTTT.

This chain uses TRBV11-2 with TRBJ2-1; 12 bases align to TRBD2. The V segment lost 6 bases and the J segment 8 bases; nucleotides outside the gene matches: 11. The CDR3 is 16 residues long. The germline CDR1 and CDR2 sequences are SGHAT and FQNNGV. CDR3 residues: CASSLLGASGGDEQFF. Written as DNA, the CDR3 is TGTGCCAGCAGTCTGCTTGGGGCTAGCGGGGGGGATGAGCAGTTCTTC.

In its sample, this clone was seen a few times. The chain combines TRBV7-7 with TRBJ2-5; D may be TRBD2 (5 bases). V lost 5 bases and J 5 bases, leaving 12 bases between the germline ends. CDR3 length: 13 amino acids. Germline V CDR1 and CDR2: SSHAT, FNYEAQ (reference sequence). The CDR3: CASSAGNRETQYF. Written as DNA, the CDR3 is TGTGCCAGCAGCGCCGGGAATAGGGAGACCCAGTACTTC. Filled out from reference TRBV7-7 and TRBJ2-5, the complete variable domain reads GAGVSQSPRYKVTKRGQDVTLRCDPISSHATLYWYQQALGQGPEFLTYFNYEAQPDKSGLPSDRFSAERPEGSISTLTIQRTEQRDSAMYRCASSAGNRETQYFGPGTRLLVL.

The CDR3 nucleotides read TGTGCCAGTAAAGAGACAGGCCTTTCGGATACGCAGTATTTT. Protein product: CASKETGLSDTQYF. This chain joins TRBV19 and TRBJ2-3; possible D gene TRBD1, 6 bases. The V end lost 7 bases, the J end lost 6 bases, and 17 bases lay between the germline ends. Germline-derived CDR1 and CDR2 are LNHDA and SQIVND (reference sequence). CDR3 length: 14 residues.

The V gene is TRBV29-1, the J gene TRBJ2-2; D gene uncertain. This CDR3 is 11 amino acids long. Trimming shortened V by 4 bases and J by 7 bases, and 7 bases separated the two germline ends. In germline, CDR1 is SQVTM, CDR2 ANQGSEA. DNA for the CDR3: TGCAGCGTTGGAGGTTTCGGGGAGCTGTTTTTT. It translates to CSVGGFGELFF.

This rearrangement joins TRBV4-3 to TRBJ1-3, with D perhaps matching TRBD1 (6 bases). The CDR3 totals 16 residues. CDR1 is LGHNA, CDR2 YSLEER, per germline. Trimming removed 3 bases at V and 4 bases at J, with 16 bases between. The CDR3 DNA follows: TGCGCCAGCAGCCAGTCCTCTCAGGGGTCCGGAAACACCATATATTTT. Residues: CASSQSSQGSGNTIYF.

This chain links TRBV2 with TRBJ2-5, with a weak D call TRBD2 (7 bases). V was clipped by 4 bases and J by 3 bases, with 30 bases between them. CDR1 and CDR2 (germline): SNHLY, FYNNEI. This CDR3 comprises 20 residues. The CDR3 coding sequence is TGTGCCAGCAGTGCTCACCGAGGGGGGGCACCGGGTGGAGGGAAAGAGACCCAGTACTTC. Its protein product is CASSAHRGGAPGGGKETQYF.

V and J are TRBV5-6 and TRBJ2-7, with a possible D match to TRBD1 (5 bases). V lost 0 bases, J lost 5 bases, and 12 bases lay in between. This CDR3 spans 14 amino acids. Germline V gives CDR1 SGHDT, CDR2 YYEEEE. This CDR3 is CASSLGHRPHEQYF. CDR3 DNA sequence: TGTGCCAGCAGCTTGGGTCACAGGCCCCACGAGCAGTACTTC.

This chain uses TRBV3-1 (or the pseudogene TRBV3-2) with TRBJ2-1, with D possibly being TRBD2 (7 bases). Germline V gene lookup returns CDR1 LGHDT and CDR2 YNNKEL (reference sequence). The CDR3 covers 18 residues. The ends were cut back, 5 bases at V and 7 bases at J, with 27 bases in the middle. CDR3 nucleotides: TGTGCCAGCAGCGCCCTGAGGGGGGGGCGCAAGTTTGTGAATGAGCAGTTCTTC. Translated: CASSALRGGRKFVNEQFF.

The V gene is TRBV10-3, the J gene TRBJ1-1; 7 bases align to TRBD1. The CDR3 consists of 15 residues. From germline, CDR1 is ENHRY and CDR2 SYGVKD. After removal of 7 bases from V and 0 bases from J, the junction contained 8 bases not matched to a gene. As DNA, the CDR3 is TGTGCCATCAAGGGTCAGGGGGACATGAACACTGAAGCTTTCTTT. It encodes CAIKGQGDMNTEAFF.

In regard to this clone: The identical CDR3 is also encoded by other nucleotide sequences in the sample. This chain links TRBV4-1 with TRBJ1-1; D is unresolved. V lost 1 base and J lost 2, with 5 bases in between. The germline V gene encodes CDR1 MGHRA and CDR2 YSYEKL. The CDR3 length is 13 residues. Written as DNA, the CDR3 is TGCGCCAGCAGCCAAGGGAGAAACACTGAAGCTTTCTTT. Encoded protein: CASSQGRNTEAFF.

The rearrangement joins TRBV12-3 or TRBV12-4 to TRBJ1-5; a possible D gene is TRBD1 (5 bases). V dropped 3 bases and J dropped 7 bases, with 10 bases sitting between them. This CDR3 has 13 residues. CDR3 DNA sequence: TGTGCCAGCAGTTTTGGGGGGGGACAGCCCCAGCATTTT. Translating gives CASSFGGGQPQHF.

J is TRBJ2-5 and V is TRBV6-2 or TRBV6-3; 7 bases line up with TRBD1. The CDR3 is 14 amino acids. Germline assignment: CDR1 MNHEY and CDR2 SVGEGT. V shed 2 bases and J 7 bases; nucleotides not matched to a gene: 7. The CDR3 loop is CASSYLDRATTQYF. Written as DNA, the CDR3 is TGTGCCAGCAGTTACCTCGACAGGGCCACGACCCAGTACTTC.

The chain carries TRBV6-5 and TRBJ2-7, with D perhaps matching TRBD1 (5 bases). The CDR3 spans 15 residues. Germline values: CDR1 MNHEY, CDR2 SVGAGI. V was shortened by 2 bases and J by 0 bases, with 11 bases between the two germline ends. The CDR3 reads CASSYGPRVSYEQYF. CDR3 DNA: TGTGCCAGCAGTTACGGCCCCAGGGTCTCCTACGAGCAGTACTTC.

The rearrangement joins TRBV11-2 to TRBJ2-7, with a possible D match to TRBD2 (5 bases). Germline V gives CDR1 SGHAT, CDR2 FQNNGV. Deletions cut 4 bases from V and 5 bases from J, with 15 bases between. The CDR3 sequence is 14 residues long. The CDR3 sequence: CASSSLSGENEQYF. In DNA, the CDR3 is TGTGCCAGCAGCTCCCTTTCTGGGGAGAACGAGCAGTACTTC.

This clone was observed a handful of times. The J gene is TRBJ2-5, the V gene TRBV5-1; tentative D call: TRBD2 (5 bases). V was trimmed by 0 bases and J by 3 bases, leaving 12 bases between them. The CDR3 consists of 15 residues. From germline, CDR1 is SGHRS and CDR2 YFSETQ. CDR3 coding DNA: TGCGCCAGCAGCTTGGCCGGCTCGGGAAAAGAGACCCAGTACTTC. Protein: CASSLAGSGKETQYF.

The V gene is TRBV5-1, the J gene TRBJ2-1; 8 bases map to TRBD1. The germline V gene has CDR1 SGHRS and CDR2 YFSETQ. V shed 5 bases, J shed 4 bases, and the junction held 11 bases outside the gene matches. The CDR3 runs to 16 residues. CDR3 sequence: CASSPETGGIYNEQFF. CDR3 DNA sequence: TGCGCCAGCAGTCCCGAAACAGGGGGGATATACAATGAGCAGTTCTTC.

This rearrangement joins TRBV27 to TRBJ2-3, with D perhaps matching TRBD2 (6 bases). The CDR3 extends over 17 amino acids. Germline V gene lookup returns CDR1 MNHEY and CDR2 SMNVEV (reference sequence). V was clipped by 4 bases and J by 0 bases, with 17 bases between them. DNA of the CDR3: TGTGCCAGCAGTTATAAACGGACTACGGCGAGCACAGATACGCAGTATTTT. Protein sequence: CASSYKRTTASTDTQYF.

V and J are TRBV10-1 and TRBJ2-1, with 8 bases lining up with TRBD2. The V gene end was trimmed by 10 bases and the J gene end by 8 bases; junction bases not matched to a gene: 13. This CDR3 region has 14 residues. Germline V CDR1 and CDR2: WNHNN, SYGVQD (reference sequence). The CDR3 protein is CATPKGTRRYEQFF. The CDR3 DNA reads as TGCGCCACTCCCAAGGGGACTAGACGATATGAGCAGTTCTTC.

The chain is built from TRBV27 and TRBJ2-7; 7 bases match TRBD1. The ends lost 6 bases at V and 6 bases at J; junction bases unmatched: 8. Germline loops: CDR1 MNHEY, CDR2 SMNVEV (reference sequence). The CDR3 length is 13 residues. The CDR3 sequence is CASSPSQGLEQYF. DNA of the CDR3: TGTGCCAGCAGCCCTTCACAGGGGCTCGAGCAGTACTTC.

This sequence joins TRBV6-5 and TRBJ2-7; tentative D call: TRBD1 (6 bases). CDR3 length: 15 amino acids. CDR1 is MNHEY and CDR2 is SVGAGI in the germline V gene. V lost 3 bases to trimming and J lost 5 bases, with 17 bases between them. The CDR3 DNA is TGTGCCAGCAGTTATCGAAGCGTCAGGGGCAACGAGCAGTACTTC. It yields the protein CASSYRSVRGNEQYF.

This clone was counted once. The V and J genes are TRBV7-9 and TRBJ2-3, with 11 bases that match TRBD2. Germline values: CDR1 SEHNR, CDR2 FQNEAQ (reference sequence). There are 15 residues in the CDR3. The trim removed 5 bases at V and 3 bases at J, leaving 4 bases unmatched. CDR3 region: CASSVSGGATDTQYF. The CDR3 region has the DNA TGTGCCAGCAGCGTTAGCGGGGGGGCGACAGATACGCAGTATTTT.

The chain recombines TRBV6-5 with TRBJ2-1; 7 bases are shared with TRBD1. Trimming cost V 6 bases and J 11 bases; bases outside gene matches: 4. Germline assignment: CDR1 MNHEY and CDR2 SVGAGI. The CDR3 has 11 residues. The CDR3 here is CASRRTGKQFF. CDR3 coding DNA: TGTGCCAGCAGAAGGACAGGAAAGCAGTTCTTC.